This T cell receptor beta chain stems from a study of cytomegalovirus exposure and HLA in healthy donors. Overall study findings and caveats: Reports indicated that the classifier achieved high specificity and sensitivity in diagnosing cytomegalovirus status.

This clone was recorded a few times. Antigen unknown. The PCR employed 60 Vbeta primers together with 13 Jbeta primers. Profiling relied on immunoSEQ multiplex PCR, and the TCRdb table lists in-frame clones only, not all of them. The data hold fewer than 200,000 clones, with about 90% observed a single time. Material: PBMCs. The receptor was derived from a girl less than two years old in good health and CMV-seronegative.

The CDR3 DNA reads TGTGCCAGCGTAACCTCAGGGGGCAAAGCCTACGAGCAGTACTTC. Amino acid sequence: CASVTSGGKAYEQYF. The V gene is TRBV2, the J gene TRBJ2-7; TRBD1 aligns across 8 bases. Germline CDR1 is SNHLY and CDR2 is FYNNEI. The junction had 11 bases not matched to a gene; V was cut back by 8 bases and J by 2 bases. There are 15 residues in the CDR3.